The 15 T cell receptor beta chains reported below all come from one sample, sequenced in a study of CD8 T cells in ankylosing spondylitis. TCRdb used MiXCR to reprocess the 5' RACE reads, holding one entry per CDR3 protein. The data show about 130,000 distinct CDR3 sequences, approximately 7.3% seen once. The specimen sequenced was blood, either unsorted or a sorted T cell fraction (not recorded which). The receptors derive from a female donor with ankylosing spondylitis or in good health (not recorded which).

This chain joins TRBV5-1 and TRBJ2-3, with unresolved D. CDR3 length: 13 residues. Germline CDR1 and CDR2: SGHRS and YFSETQ. Trimming removed 4 bases at V and 5 bases at J, with 11 bases between. The chain's CDR3 is CASSLRVGDTQYF. The CDR3 DNA reads TGCGCCAGCAGCCTTCGAGTGGGAGATACGCAGTATTTT. Complete variable domain (other parts from reference TRBV5-1 and TRBJ2-3): KAGVTQTPRYLIKTRGQQVTLSCSPISGHRSVSWYQQTPGQGLQFLFEYFSETQRNKGNFPGRFSGRQFSNSRSEMNVSTLELGDSALYLCASSLRVGDTQYFGPGTRLTVL.

This clonotype was found many times. The rearrangement links TRBV11-1 to TRBJ1-1, with a possible D match to TRBD1 (5 bases). The CDR3 is 15 amino acids. CDR1 is SGHAT and CDR2 is FQDESV in the germline V gene (reference sequence). Trimming took 4 bases from V and 0 from J, leaving 12 bases between them. The CDR3 DNA is TGTGCCAGCAGCTCTTCGGGACGGCTGAACACTGAAGCTTTCTTT. Translating it yields CASSSSGRLNTEAFF.

This clonotype was detected many times. The rearrangement uses TRBV12-3 or TRBV12-4 and TRBJ2-6, with D perhaps TRBD1 (6 bases). This CDR3 comprises 17 residues. Trimming took off 6 bases at V and 0 bases at J, with 15 bases between the two ends. CDR3: CASSTGPTGSGANVLTF. In nucleotides, the CDR3 is TGTGCCAGCAGCACAGGGCCCACGGGCTCTGGGGCCAACGTCCTGACTTTC.

This clonotype was detected ten times or more. This chain joins TRBV29-1 and TRBJ2-7; 10 bases fit TRBD1. Germline CDR1 SQVTM, CDR2 ANQGSEA. The CDR3 has 13 residues. V was clipped by 6 bases and J by 9 bases; unmatched bases: 11. CDR3 protein: CSVLSGQGEAQYF. CDR3 bases: TGCAGCGTACTGTCCGGACAGGGGGAGGCGCAGTACTTC.

This clonotype turned up a few times. This chain links TRBV7-6 with TRBJ2-7; TRBD2 matches at 14 bases. V gave up 5 bases and J gave up 2 bases; unmatched junction bases: 11. The CDR3 extends over 18 amino acids. The germline V gene has CDR1 SGHVS and CDR2 FNYEAQ. The CDR3 loop reads CASSPGLAGAFKTYEQYF. The DNA of the CDR3 is TGTGCCAGCAGCCCGGGACTAGCGGGGGCCTTCAAAACCTACGAGCAGTACTTC.

This clonotype was detected ten times or more. This chain links TRBV6-1 with TRBJ1-1, with D tentatively TRBD1 (5 bases). Germline assignment: CDR1 MNHNS and CDR2 SASEGT. The CDR3 runs to 10 residues. V shed 6 bases and J shed 6 bases, with 5 bases lying between them. The CDR3, as DNA: TGTGCCAGCAGGGGGCCTGAAGCTTTCTTT. Translation gives CASRGPEAFF.

This clonotype was seen at least ten times. The chain joins TRBV21-1 to TRBJ1-5; the table gives TRBD1 as D, unverified against the DNA. TRBV21-1 is listed as a pseudogene. The CDR3 extends over 14 amino acids. The CDR3 reads CAPHGGLGNQPQHF. The CDR3 DNA reads TGTGCCCCGCACGGGGGGCTTGGCAATCAGCCCCAGCATTTT.

There are many counts of this clonotype. This chain connects TRBV12-3 or TRBV12-4 to TRBJ2-2; D unresolved. The V and J ends lost 8 bases and 0 bases respectively, with 10 bases between them. The CDR3 length is 14 residues. DNA of the CDR3: TGTGCCAGCCTCGCCAAAACGAACACCGGGGAGCTGTTTTTT. Encoded protein: CASLAKTNTGELFF.

This clonotype has just a few counts. The DNA for the CDR3 is TGTGCCAGCAGCTTAAGACAGGGGCCCGAAGCTTTCTTT. Translated: CASSLRQGPEAFF. The J gene is TRBJ1-1, the V gene TRBV7-2; TRBD1 matches at 8 bases. V gave up 2 bases and J gave up 8 bases; unmatched junction bases: 4. Germline V gives CDR1 SGHTA, CDR2 FQGNSA. The CDR3 has 13 amino acids.

This clonotype was seen many times. The genes are TRBV12-3 or TRBV12-4 and TRBJ1-5; D is unclear. The CDR3 loop spans 13 amino acids. Between the trimmed V and J ends, which lost 0 bases and 11 bases, there was a span of 11 bases. The CDR3 is CASSLAEDSAQHF. In DNA form, the CDR3 reads TGTGCCAGCAGTTTAGCTGAGGACTCGGCCCAGCATTTT.

The chain carries TRBV5-1 and TRBJ2-5, with TRBD1 matching 7 bases. The CDR3 runs 16 residues. Germline trimming cut 0 bases from V and 3 bases from J; bases unmatched to any gene: 8. In germline, CDR1 is SGHRS, CDR2 YFSETQ. The CDR3: CASSLARTGLEETQYF. Here the CDR3 DNA reads TGCGCCAGCAGCTTGGCCCGGACAGGTCTGGAAGAGACCCAGTACTTC. The full variable domain, completed using reference TRBV5-1 and TRBJ2-5, is KAGVTQTPRYLIKTRGQQVTLSCSPISGHRSVSWYQQTPGQGLQFLFEYFSETQRNKGNFPGRFSGRQFSNSRSEMNVSTLELGDSALYLCASSLARTGLEETQYFGPGTRLLVL.

The gene calls are TRBV5-1 and TRBJ2-5; 7 positions match TRBD1. Per germline, CDR1 SGHRS and CDR2 YFSETQ. The CDR3 has 14 residues. V gave up 3 bases and J gave up 0 bases; unmatched junction bases: 2. The DNA for the CDR3 is TGCGCCAGCAGCTCACAGGGGAACCAAGAGACCCAGTACTTC. Translation: CASSSQGNQETQYF.

This clonotype was detected many times. The chain employs TRBV4-2 and TRBJ1-2; D gene uncertain. Trimming took off 1 base at V and 5 bases at J, with 8 bases between the two ends. This CDR3 is 13 amino acids long. CDR1 and CDR2 from the germline V gene are LGHNA and YNFKEQ. Written as DNA, the CDR3 is TGTGCCAGCAGCCAAGTGGGGATGTATGGCTACACCTTC. Translation: CASSQVGMYGYTF.

The rearrangement uses TRBV20-1 and TRBJ2-1, with unresolved D. The germline gives CDR1 DFQATT, CDR2 SNEGSKA (reference sequence). This CDR3 is built from 14 residues. Trimming left V 2 bases short and J 0 bases short, with 8 bases between. CDR3 loop: CSARPLTSYNEQFF. In nucleotides, the CDR3 is TGCAGTGCTAGACCCCTGACCTCCTACAATGAGCAGTTCTTC.

There are a few counts of this clonotype. This sequence joins TRBV20-1 and TRBJ1-1; the D is unclear. The length of the CDR3 is 12 residues. The V gene lost 3 bases and the J gene lost 4 bases, with 9 bases spanning the gap. Germline CDR1 is DFQATT and CDR2 is SNEGSKA (reference sequence). CDR3 nucleotides: TGCAGTGCTAGTGCGGGCCGCACTGAAGCTTTCTTT. Its translation: CSASAGRTEAFF.